These T cell receptor beta chains were read from a single sample in a study of blood T cell repertoires in COVID-19. Data came from immunoSEQ multiplex PCR; TCRdb stores just in-frame clones and leaves some out. The sample lists over 60,000 clones, over 65% occurring once. Sequenced: peripheral blood. Receptor source: a man older than 75 with active or convalescent COVID-19. Each CDR3 is given with its conserved first and last residue. The order of the fields is J gene, D gene, V gene, clone size, CDR3 length, CDR3 DNA, CDR3 protein. A D gene is named only where the DNA matches it firmly. Size is stated for part of the rows, as once, few or many counts, or as a class when the clone is expanded.

J: TRBJ2-6; D: NA; V: TRBV6-5; size: NA; length: 15; DNA: TGTGCCAGCACCCCCCGGACTGCTGGGGCCAACGTCCTGACTTTC; CDR3: CASTPRTAGANVLTF
J: TRBJ1-2; D: NA; V: TRBV19; size: many; length: 14; DNA: TGTGCCAGTAGTATTGAGGGGGCTAACTATGGCTACACCTTC; CDR3: CASSIEGANYGYTF
J: TRBJ2-7; D: NA; V: TRBV5-5; size: NA; length: 15; DNA: TGTGCCAGCTCAGGGGAGGACAGGCTCCCATACGAGCAGTACTTC; CDR3: CASSGEDRLPYEQYF
J: TRBJ1-2; D: NA; V: TRBV5-4; size: NA; length: 13; DNA: TGTGCCAGCAGCTTCTGGGGAGGTTATGGCTACACCTTC; CDR3: CASSFWGGYGYTF
J: TRBJ1-6; D: NA; V: TRBV7-9; size: NA; length: 12; DNA: TGTGCCAGCAGTCGGGAACCTTCACCCCTCCACTTT; CDR3: CASSREPSPLHF
J: TRBJ2-7; D: NA; V: TRBV30; size: once; length: 13; DNA: TGTGCCTGGAGAACCAGAATCGCCTACGAGCAGTACTTC; CDR3: CAWRTRIAYEQYF
J: TRBJ1-2; D: TRBD1; V: TRBV18; size: NA; length: 14; DNA: TGTGCCAGCTCACCAAACAGGGGCAACTATGGCTACACCTTC; CDR3: CASSPNRGNYGYTF
J: TRBJ1-5; D: NA; V: TRBV6-5; size: NA; length: 13; DNA: TGTGCCAGCAGTCAGGGTTCCAATCAGCCCCAGCATTTT; CDR3: CASSQGSNQPQHF
J: TRBJ2-4; D: TRBD1; V: TRBV19; size: NA; length: 16; DNA: TGTGCCAGTCGCGAACGGCCGGGACAGACCAAAAACATTCAGTACTTC; CDR3: CASRERPGQTKNIQYF
J: TRBJ2-1; D: NA; V: TRBV19; size: NA; length: 13; DNA: TGTGCCACCTCCAGGTTCTCCTACAATGAGCAGTTCTTC; CDR3: CATSRFSYNEQFF
J: TRBJ2-1; D: TRBD2; V: TRBV11-3; size: NA; length: 16; DNA: TGTGCCAGCAGCTTAGCCTCTAGCGGGGGGGTTAATGAGCAGTTCTTC; CDR3: CASSLASSGGVNEQFF
J: TRBJ1-1; D: TRBD1; V: TRBV19; size: NA; length: 13; DNA: TGTGCCAGTAGGGGACAGGGGATCCCTGAAGCTTTCTTT; CDR3: CASRGQGIPEAFF
J: TRBJ2-7; D: NA; V: TRBV6-2/TRBV6-3; size: NA; length: 17; DNA: TGTGCCAGCAGTTACGGGGGGTTCGCGGGACTCGGGACCGAGCAGTACTTC; CDR3: CASSYGGFAGLGTEQYF
J: TRBJ1-6; D: NA; V: TRBV4-1; size: NA; length: 15; DNA: TGCGCCAGCAGCCAAGCTCAACAGTATAATTCACCCCTCCACTTT; CDR3: CASSQAQQYNSPLHF
J: TRBJ2-7; D: TRBD1; V: TRBV5-4; size: NA; length: 17; DNA: TGTGCCAGCAGCCCAAATGCGGGGCAGGGGGCTTCCTACGAGCAGTACTTC; CDR3: CASSPNAGQGASYEQYF